This TCR beta chain emerged from a study of Ad26.COV2.S vaccination and SARS-CoV-2 variants. Study in general: The authors gave Ad26.COV2.S intramuscularly, either once or twice 56 days apart.

V lost 2 bases, J lost 10 bases, and 12 bases stayed unmatched. From germline, CDR1 is SGHDT and CDR2 YYEEEE. There are 15 residues in the CDR3. Overall study findings and caveats: Total T cell responses, in the TCR breadth and depth analyses, may have been underestimated.

Data came from immunoSEQ multiplex PCR; TCRdb stores just in-frame clones and leaves some out. The table records just over 350,000 clones, about 85% of them present only once. This clone was counted between two and nine times. Its antigen is currently unknown. Sample treatment: about 20 received Ad26.COV2.S at low or high dose, single or two shots; 5 received placebo; per-sample allocation not given. Day 63 after the first vaccine or placebo injection was the time point for sampling. The sequence was collected from a person between 18 and 60 years old who received the Ad26.COV2.S COVID-19 vaccine or a placebo. This specimen was peripheral blood, taken in a trial of Ad26.COV2.S vaccine versus placebo. The chain joins TRBV5-6 to TRBJ2-1; 7 positions match TRBD2. This CDR3 is CASSFRYGRLGEQFF. The CDR3 nucleotides read TGTGCCAGCAGCTTCCGTTACGGGAGGCTGGGGGAGCAGTTCTTC.